The sequence of this TCR beta chain was determined in a study of shared clonotypes between healthy human individuals. TCRdb's copy holds only in-frame clones and misses some; the assay was immunoSEQ multiplex PCR. Of approximately 2.1 million clones listed, over 90% were seen once; the top ten hold under 0.45%. Only one count was recorded for this clone. Germline CDR1 MNHNS, CDR2 SASEGT. The CDR3 has 14 amino acids. The junction had 4 bases not matched to a gene; V was cut back by 3 bases and J by 4 bases. The authors divided CD4+ cells into CD45RA+ naive and CD45RA-negative memory subsets. The chain has TRBV6-1 and TRBJ1-1, with TRBD1 identical over 8 bases. Source material: naive CD4+ T cells from PBMCs. This sample's subset: CD45RA+ positively selected. This sequence originates from a man younger than 35 in good health. Some clones in this sample may be carry-over from other donors' samples. In nucleotides, the CDR3 is TGTGCCAGCAGTGACAGGGGGCTGAGCACTGAAGCTTTCTTT. Translated: CASSDRGLSTEAFF.